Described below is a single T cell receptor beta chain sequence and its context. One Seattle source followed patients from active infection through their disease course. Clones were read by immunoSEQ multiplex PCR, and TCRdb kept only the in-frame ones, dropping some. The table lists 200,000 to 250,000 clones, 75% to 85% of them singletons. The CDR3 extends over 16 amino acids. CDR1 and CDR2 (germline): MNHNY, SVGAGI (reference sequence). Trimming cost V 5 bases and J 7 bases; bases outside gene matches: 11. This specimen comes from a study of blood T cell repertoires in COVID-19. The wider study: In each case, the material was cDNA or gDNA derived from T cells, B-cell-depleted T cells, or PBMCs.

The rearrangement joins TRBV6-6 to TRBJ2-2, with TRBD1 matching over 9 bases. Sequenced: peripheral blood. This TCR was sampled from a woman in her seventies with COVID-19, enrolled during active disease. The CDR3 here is CASSRQGGVASGELFF. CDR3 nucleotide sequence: TGTGCCAGCAGTCGACAGGGGGGAGTTGCGAGCGGGGAGCTGTTTTTT.